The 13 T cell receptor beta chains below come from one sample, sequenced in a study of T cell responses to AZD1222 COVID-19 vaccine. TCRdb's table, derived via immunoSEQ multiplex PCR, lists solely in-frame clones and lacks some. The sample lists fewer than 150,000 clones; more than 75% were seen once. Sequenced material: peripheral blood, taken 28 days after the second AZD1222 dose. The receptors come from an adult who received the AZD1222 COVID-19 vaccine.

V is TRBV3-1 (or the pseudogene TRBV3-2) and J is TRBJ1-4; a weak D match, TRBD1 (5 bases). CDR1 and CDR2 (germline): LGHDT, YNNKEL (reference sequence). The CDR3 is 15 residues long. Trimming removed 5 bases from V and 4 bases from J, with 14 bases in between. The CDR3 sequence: CASSFLAGNNEKLFF. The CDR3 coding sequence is TGTGCCAGCAGCTTTTTGGCAGGGAATAATGAAAAACTGTTTTTT.

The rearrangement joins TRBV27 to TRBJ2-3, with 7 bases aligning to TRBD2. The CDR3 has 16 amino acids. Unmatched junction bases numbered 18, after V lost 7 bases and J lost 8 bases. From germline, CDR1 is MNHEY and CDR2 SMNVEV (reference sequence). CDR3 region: CASKVGGVGLVGTQYF. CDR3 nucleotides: TGTGCCAGCAAGGTTGGGGGGGTAGGCCTCGTCGGTACGCAGTATTTT.

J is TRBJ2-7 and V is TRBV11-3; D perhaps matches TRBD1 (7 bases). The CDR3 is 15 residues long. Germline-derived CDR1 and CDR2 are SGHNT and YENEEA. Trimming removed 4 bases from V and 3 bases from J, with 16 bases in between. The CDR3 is CASSSGGAGYYEQYF. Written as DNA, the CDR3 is TGTGCCAGCAGCTCAGGGGGTGCGGGATACTACGAGCAGTACTTC. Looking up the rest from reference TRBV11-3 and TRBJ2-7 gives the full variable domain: EAGVVQSPRYKIIEKKQPVAFWCNPISGHNTLYWYLQNLGQGPELLIRYENEEAVDDSQLPKDRFSAERLKGVDSTLKIQPAELGDSAVYLCASSSGGAGYYEQYFGPGTRLTVT.

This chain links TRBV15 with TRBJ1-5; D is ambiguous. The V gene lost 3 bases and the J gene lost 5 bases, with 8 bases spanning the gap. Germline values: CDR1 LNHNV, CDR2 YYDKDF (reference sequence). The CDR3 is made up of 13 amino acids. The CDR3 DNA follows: TGTGCCACCAGCAGCACTGGGGATCAGCCCCAGCATTTT. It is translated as CATSSTGDQPQHF.

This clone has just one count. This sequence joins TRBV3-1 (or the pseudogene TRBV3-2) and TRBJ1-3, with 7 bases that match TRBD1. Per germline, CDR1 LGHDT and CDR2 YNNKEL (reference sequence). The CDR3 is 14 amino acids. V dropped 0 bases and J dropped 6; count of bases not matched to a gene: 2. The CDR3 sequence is CASSQEGGLNTIYF. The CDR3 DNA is TGTGCCAGCAGCCAAGAAGGGGGCCTAAACACCATATATTTT.

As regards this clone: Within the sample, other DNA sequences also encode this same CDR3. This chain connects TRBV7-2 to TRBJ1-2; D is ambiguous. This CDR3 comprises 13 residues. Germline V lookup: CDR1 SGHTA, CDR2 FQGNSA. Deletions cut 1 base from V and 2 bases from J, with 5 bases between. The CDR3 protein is CASSLGQNYGYTF. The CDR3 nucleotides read TGTGCCAGCAGCTTAGGGCAGAACTATGGCTACACCTTC.

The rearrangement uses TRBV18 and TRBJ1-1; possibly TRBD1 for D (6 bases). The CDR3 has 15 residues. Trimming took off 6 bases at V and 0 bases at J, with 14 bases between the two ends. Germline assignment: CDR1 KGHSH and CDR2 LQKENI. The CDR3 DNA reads TGTGCCAGCTCGGATAGGGGGGGGTTGAACACTGAAGCTTTCTTT. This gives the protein CASSDRGGLNTEAFF.

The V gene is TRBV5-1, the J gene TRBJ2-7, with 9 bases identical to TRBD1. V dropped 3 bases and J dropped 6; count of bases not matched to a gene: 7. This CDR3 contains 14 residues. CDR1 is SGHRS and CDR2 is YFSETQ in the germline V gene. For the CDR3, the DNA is TGCGCCAGCAGCTCTGGGACAGGGTCCCTCGAGCAGTACTTC. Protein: CASSSGTGSLEQYF.

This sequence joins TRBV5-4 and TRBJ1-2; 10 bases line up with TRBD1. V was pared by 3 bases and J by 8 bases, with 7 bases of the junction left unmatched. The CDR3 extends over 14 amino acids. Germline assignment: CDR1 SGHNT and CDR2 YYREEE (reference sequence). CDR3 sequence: CASSWGGQGSGYTF. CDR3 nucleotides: TGTGCCAGCAGCTGGGGGGGACAGGGGAGCGGCTACACCTTC.

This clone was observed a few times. CDR3 residues: CASSTGGLADNEQFF. CDR3 bases: TGTGCCAGCAGCACGGGTGGACTGGCGGACAATGAGCAGTTCTTC. The rearrangement joins TRBV6-5 to TRBJ2-1, with a tentative D call TRBD2 (5 bases). The CDR3 runs 15 residues. Trimming took off 6 bases at V and 5 bases at J, with 17 bases between the two ends. Per the germline V gene, CDR1 is MNHEY and CDR2 is SVGAGI.

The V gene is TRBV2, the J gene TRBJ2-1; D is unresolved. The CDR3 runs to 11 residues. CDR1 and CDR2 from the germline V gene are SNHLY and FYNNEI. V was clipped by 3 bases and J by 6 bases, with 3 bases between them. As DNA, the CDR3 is TGTGCCAGCAGTGATTTCAATGAGCAGTTCTTC. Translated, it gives CASSDFNEQFF.

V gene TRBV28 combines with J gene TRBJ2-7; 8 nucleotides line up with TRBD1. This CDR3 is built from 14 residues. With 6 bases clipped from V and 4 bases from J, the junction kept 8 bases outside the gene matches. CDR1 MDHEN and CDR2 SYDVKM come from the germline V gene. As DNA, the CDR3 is TGTGCCAGCAGCCTAAGGACAGGGTCGTACGAGCAGTACTTC. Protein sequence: CASSLRTGSYEQYF.

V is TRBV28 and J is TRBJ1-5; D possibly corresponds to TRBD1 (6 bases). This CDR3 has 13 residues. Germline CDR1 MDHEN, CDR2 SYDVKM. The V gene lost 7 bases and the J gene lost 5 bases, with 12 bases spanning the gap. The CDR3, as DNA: TGTGCCAGCAACTCGGGGGGCCATCAGCCCCAGCATTTT. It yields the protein CASNSGGHQPQHF.